This T cell receptor beta chain was profiled in a study of T-cell reconstitution after alpha-beta-depleted transplantation in children. The length of the CDR3 is 15 residues. Germline CDR1 SGHDT, CDR2 YYEEEE. Trimming took 4 bases from V and 6 from J, leaving 19 bases between them. A TCRbeta library incorporating unique molecular identifiers was prepared. TCRdb fed the PCR reads into MiXCR, producing one record per CDR3 protein. The table lists more than 450,000 distinct CDR3 sequences, roughly 18% of them singletons. The sequences come from PBMCs from the stem cell graft donor, collected from the stem cell graft. The chain links TRBV5-6 to TRBJ1-1, with D uncertain. The receptor comes from a human donor who donated a stem cell graft to a child with acute lymphoblastic leukemia. The CDR3 nucleotides are TGTGCCAGCAGCCCCCCGGACCCTCGTTGGGCTGAAGCTTTCTTT. This gives the protein CASSPPDPRWAEAFF.